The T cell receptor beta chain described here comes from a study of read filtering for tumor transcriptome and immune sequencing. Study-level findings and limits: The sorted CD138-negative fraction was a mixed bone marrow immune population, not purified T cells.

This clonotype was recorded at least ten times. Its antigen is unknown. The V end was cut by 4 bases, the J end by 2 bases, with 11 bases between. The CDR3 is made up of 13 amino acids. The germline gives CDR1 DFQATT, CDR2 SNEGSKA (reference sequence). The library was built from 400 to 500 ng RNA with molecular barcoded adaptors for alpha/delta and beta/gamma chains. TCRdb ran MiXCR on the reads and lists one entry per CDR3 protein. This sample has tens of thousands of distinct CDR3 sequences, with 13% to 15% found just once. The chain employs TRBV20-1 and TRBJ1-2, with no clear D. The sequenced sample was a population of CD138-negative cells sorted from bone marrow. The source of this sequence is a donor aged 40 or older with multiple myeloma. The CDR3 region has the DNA TGCAGTGCTATTGGCGCTGAGAACTATGGCTACACCTTC. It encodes CSAIGAENYGYTF.